This entry describes one T cell receptor (beta chain). Its specificity is unknown. The sample comes from a study of cytomegalovirus exposure and HLA in healthy donors. Notes on the study in general: Rare TCR sequences dominated, though some public TCRs recurred in many donors. It was confirmed in vitro that a few of the CMV-associated chains were specific for CMV antigens.

Primers included in the PCR were 60 Vbeta and 13 Jbeta primers. Profiled with immunoSEQ multiplex PCR; TCRdb holds only in-frame clones, not every one. This table has roughly 130,000 clones, around three quarters appearing once. The CDR3 consists of 18 residues. V shed 1 base and J 0 bases; nucleotides not matched to a gene: 7. Germline CDR1 SGHTA, CDR2 FQGNSA. V and J are TRBV7-2 and TRBJ2-7, with TRBD2 matching 12 bases. The clonotype comes from a male donor in good health and CMV-seronegative. Sequenced: PBMCs. CDR3: CASSLVTPLAGGSYEQYF. CDR3 bases: TGTGCCAGCAGCTTAGTAACCCCACTAGCGGGAGGCTCCTACGAGCAGTACTTC.